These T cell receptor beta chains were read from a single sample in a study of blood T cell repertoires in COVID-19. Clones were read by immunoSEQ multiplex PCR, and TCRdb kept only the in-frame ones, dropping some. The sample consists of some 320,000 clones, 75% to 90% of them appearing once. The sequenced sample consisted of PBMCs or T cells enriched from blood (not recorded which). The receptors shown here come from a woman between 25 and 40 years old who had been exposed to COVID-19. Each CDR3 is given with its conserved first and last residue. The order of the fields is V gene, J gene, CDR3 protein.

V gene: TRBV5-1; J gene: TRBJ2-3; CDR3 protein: CASSASGSPDTQYF
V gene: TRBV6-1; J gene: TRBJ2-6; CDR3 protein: CASSGGVTSGANVLTF
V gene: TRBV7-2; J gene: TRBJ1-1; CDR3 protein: CASSLGDRKNTEAFF
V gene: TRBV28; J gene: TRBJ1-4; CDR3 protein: CASSSGQGWNEKLFF
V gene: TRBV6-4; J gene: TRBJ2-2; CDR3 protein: CASTRDYNTGELFF
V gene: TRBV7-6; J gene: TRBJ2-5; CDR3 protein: CASSSYQGAQETQYF
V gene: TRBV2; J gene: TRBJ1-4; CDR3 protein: CAGQQGNNEKLFF
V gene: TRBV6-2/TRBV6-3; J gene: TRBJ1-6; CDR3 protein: CASSSGTGVSPLHF
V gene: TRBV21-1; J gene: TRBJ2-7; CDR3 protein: CASSRVRAGVSYEQYF
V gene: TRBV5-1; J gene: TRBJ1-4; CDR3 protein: CASSRSLDLYEKLFF
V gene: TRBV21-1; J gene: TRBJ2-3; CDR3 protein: CASPPGGETDTQYF
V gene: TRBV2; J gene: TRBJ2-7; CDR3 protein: CASSDISGYEQYF
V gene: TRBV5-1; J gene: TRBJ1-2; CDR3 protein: CASSLGYSRTVVDGTF
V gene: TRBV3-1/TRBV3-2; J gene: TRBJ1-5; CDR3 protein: CASSLQGSNQPQHF
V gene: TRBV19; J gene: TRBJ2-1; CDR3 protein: CASSHPSLAGGYEQFF
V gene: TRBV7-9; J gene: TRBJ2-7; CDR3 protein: CASSLLAGEQYF
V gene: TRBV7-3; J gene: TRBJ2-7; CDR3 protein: CASSSIAGPYEQYF
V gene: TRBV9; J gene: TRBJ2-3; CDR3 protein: CASRATSGSTDTQYF
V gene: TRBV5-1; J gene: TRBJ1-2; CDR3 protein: CASRQEPDNYGYTF
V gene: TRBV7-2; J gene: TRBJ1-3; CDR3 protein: CASSPSAGHGRTGNTIYF
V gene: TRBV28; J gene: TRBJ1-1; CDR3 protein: CASSLQGAQRNTEAFF
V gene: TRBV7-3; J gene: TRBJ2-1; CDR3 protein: CASSLDRSYNEQFF
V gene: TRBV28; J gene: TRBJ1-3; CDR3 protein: CASTFWVRQGSGNTIYF
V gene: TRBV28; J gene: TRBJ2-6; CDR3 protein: CASSLRFSSGANVLTF
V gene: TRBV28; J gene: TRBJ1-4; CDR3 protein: CASSLRQGNEKLFF
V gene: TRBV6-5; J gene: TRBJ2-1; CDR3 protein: CASSYGRPNEQFF
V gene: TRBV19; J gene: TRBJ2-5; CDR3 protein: CASSIAGVDQETQYF
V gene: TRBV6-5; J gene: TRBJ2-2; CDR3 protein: CASRADGELFF
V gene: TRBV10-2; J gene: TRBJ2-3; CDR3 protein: CASSPRDTQYF
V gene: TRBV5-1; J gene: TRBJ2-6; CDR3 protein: CASSVQGFSGANVLTF
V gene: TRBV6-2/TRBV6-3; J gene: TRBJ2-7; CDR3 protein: CASSAGTQQYF
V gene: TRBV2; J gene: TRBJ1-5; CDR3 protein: CASSDTRDQPQHF
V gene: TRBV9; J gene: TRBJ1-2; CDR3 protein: CASSGFLESFYGYTF
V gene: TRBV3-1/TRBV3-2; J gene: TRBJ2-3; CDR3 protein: CASSQDWVSATSTDTQYF
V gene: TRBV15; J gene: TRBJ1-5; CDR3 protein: CATSGTVSNQPQHF
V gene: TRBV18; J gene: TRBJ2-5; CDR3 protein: CASSPRGGIETQYF
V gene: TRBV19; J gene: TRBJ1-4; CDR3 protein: CASSILGLFF
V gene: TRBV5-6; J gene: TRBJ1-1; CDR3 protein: CASLEITEAFF
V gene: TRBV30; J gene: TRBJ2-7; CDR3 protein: CAWSVLGSGAYEQYF
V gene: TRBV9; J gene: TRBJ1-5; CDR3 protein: CASSVDEGAKPQHF
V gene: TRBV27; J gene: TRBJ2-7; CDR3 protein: CASRTLAGGFYEQYF
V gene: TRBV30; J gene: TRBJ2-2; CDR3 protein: CAWSEGVNTGELFF
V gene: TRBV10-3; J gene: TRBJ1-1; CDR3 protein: CAISGRQGTTEAFF
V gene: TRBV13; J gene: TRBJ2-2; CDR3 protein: CASSGTGVTGELFF
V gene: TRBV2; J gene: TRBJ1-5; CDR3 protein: CASGTGINQPQHF
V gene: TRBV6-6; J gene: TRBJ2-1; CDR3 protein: CASSRRRLAGEGNEQFF
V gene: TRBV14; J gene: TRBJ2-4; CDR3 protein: CASSQGGLAKNIQYF
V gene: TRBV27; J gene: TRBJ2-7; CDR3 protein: CASSSRQREGYEQYF
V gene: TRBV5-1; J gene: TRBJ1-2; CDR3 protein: CASGQNYGYTF
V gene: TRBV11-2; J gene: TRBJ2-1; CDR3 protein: CASSFADRGEQFF
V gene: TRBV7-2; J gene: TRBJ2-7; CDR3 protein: CASSLSRGGLYEQYF
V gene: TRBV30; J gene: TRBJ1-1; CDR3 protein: CAWSVLTGNTEAFF
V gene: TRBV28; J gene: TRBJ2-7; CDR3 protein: CASSPGGLAGYYEQYF
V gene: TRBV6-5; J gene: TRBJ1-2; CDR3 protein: CASRAVLSNYGYTF
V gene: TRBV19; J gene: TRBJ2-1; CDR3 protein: CASMIPPGEQFF